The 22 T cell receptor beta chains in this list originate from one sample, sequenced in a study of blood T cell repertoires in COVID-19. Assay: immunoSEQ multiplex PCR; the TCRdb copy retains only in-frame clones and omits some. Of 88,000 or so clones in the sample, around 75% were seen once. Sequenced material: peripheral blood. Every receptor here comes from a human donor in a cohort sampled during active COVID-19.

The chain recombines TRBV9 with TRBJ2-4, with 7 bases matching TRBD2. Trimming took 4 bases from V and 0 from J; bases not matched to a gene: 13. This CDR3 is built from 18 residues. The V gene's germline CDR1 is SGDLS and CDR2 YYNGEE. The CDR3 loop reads CASSTGEGFEIAKNIQYF. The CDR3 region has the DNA TGTGCCAGCAGCACCGGGGAGGGTTTCGAGATAGCCAAAAACATTCAGTACTTC.

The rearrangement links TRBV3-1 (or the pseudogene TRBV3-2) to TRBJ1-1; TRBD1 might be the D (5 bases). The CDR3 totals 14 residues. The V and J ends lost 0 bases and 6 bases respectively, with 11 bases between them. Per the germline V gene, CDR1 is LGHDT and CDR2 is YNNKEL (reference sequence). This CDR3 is CASSQEEGRAEAFF. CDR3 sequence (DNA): TGTGCCAGCAGCCAAGAGGAGGGGCGCGCTGAAGCTTTCTTT.

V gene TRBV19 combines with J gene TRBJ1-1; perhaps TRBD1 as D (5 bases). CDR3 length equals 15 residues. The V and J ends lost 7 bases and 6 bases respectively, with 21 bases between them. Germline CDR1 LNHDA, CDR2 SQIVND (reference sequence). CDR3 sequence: CASTPYRQTKAEAFF. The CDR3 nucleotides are TGTGCCAGTACCCCCTATCGACAGACCAAGGCTGAAGCTTTCTTT.

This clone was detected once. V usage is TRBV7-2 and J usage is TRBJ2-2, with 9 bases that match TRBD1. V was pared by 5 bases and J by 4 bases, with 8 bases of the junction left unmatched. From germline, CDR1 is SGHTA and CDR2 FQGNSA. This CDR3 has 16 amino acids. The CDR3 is CASSRGTGQSTGELFF. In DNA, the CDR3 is TGTGCCAGCAGCCGCGGGACAGGGCAGAGCACCGGGGAGCTGTTTTTT. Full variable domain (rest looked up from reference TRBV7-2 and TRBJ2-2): GAGVSQSPSNKVTEKGKDVELRCDPISGHTALYWYRQSLGQGLEFLIYFQGNSAPDKSGLPSDRFSAERTGGSVSTLTIQRTQQEDSAVYLCASSRGTGQSTGELFFGEGSRLTVL.

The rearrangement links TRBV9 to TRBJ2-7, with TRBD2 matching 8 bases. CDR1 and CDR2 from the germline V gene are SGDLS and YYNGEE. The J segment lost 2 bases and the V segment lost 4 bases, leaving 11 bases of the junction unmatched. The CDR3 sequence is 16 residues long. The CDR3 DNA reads TGTGCCAGCAGCACCGAAGGGGAGCGGGAGCCCTACGAGCAGTACTTC. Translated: CASSTEGEREPYEQYF.

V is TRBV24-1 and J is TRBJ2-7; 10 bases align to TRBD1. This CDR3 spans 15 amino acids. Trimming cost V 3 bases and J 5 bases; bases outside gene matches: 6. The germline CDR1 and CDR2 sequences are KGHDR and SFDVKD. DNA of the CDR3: TGTGCCACCAGTGATCGGACAGGGGGGCAGGACGAGCAGTACTTC. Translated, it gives CATSDRTGGQDEQYF.

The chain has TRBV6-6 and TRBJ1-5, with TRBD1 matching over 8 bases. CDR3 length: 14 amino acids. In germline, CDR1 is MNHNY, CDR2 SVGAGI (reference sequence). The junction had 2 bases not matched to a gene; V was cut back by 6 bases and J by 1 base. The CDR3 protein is CASSRQGSNQPQHF. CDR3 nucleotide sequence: TGTGCCAGCAGCAGACAGGGGAGCAATCAGCCCCAGCATTTT.

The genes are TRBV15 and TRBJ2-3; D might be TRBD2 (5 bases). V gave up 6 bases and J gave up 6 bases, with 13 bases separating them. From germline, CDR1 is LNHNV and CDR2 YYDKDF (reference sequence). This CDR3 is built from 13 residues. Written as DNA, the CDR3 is TGTGCCACCAGTACGAGCCCGGGGGATACGCAGTATTTT. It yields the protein CATSTSPGDTQYF.

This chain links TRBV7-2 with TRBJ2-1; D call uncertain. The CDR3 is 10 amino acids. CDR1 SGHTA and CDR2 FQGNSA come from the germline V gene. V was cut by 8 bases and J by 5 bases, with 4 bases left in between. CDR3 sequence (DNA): TGTGCCAGCGGGCACAATGAGCAGTTCTTC. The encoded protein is CASGHNEQFF.

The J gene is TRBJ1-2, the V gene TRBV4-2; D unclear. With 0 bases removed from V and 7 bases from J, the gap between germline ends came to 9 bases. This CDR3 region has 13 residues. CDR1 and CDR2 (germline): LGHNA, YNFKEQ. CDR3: CASSQDRPSGYTF. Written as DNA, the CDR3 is TGTGCCAGCAGCCAAGACAGGCCCTCTGGCTACACCTTC.

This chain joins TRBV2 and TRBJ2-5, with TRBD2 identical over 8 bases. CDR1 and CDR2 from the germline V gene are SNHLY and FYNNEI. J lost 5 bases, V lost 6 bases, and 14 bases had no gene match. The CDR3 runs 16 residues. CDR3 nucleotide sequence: TGTGCCAGCAGAAAGAGCGGGAGCCCTATCGGGGAGACCCAGTACTTC. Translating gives CASRKSGSPIGETQYF.

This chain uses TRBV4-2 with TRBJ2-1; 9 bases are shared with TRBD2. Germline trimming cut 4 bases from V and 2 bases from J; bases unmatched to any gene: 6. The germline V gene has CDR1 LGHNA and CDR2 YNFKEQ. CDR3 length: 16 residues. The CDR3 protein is CASSPELAGAYNEQFF. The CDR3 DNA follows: TGTGCCAGCAGCCCAGAACTAGCGGGCGCCTACAATGAGCAGTTCTTC.

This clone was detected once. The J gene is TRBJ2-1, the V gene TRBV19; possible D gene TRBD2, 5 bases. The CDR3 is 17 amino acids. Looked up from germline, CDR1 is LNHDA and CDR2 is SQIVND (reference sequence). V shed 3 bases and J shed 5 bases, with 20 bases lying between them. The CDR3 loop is CASSMGPPGMVDNEQFF. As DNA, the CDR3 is TGTGCCAGTAGTATGGGTCCACCGGGGATGGTTGACAATGAGCAGTTCTTC.

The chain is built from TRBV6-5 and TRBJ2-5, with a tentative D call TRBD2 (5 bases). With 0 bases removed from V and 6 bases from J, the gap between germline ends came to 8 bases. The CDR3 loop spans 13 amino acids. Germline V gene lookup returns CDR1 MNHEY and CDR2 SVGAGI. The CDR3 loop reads CASSYSREQTQYF. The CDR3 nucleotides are TGTGCCAGCAGTTACTCGAGGGAGCAGACCCAGTACTTC.

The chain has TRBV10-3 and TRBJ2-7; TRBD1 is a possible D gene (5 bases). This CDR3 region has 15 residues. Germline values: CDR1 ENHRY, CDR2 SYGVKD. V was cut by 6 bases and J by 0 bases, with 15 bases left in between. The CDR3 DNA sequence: TGTGCCATCAGAAGTGGTGGGGCTACCTCCTACGAGCAGTACTTC. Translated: CAIRSGGATSYEQYF.

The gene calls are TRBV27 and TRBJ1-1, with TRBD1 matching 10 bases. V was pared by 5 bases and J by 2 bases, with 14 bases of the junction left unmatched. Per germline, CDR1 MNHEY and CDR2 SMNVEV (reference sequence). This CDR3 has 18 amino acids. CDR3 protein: CASSLDPGTGDINTEAFF. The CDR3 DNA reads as TGTGCCAGCAGTCTCGACCCCGGGACAGGGGACATCAACACTGAAGCTTTCTTT.

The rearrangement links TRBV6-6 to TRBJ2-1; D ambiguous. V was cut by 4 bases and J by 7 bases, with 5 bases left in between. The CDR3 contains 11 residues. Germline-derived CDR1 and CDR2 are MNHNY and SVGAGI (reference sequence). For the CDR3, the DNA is TGTGCCAGCAGTTTTTCGAATGAGCAGTTCTTC. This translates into CASSFSNEQFF.

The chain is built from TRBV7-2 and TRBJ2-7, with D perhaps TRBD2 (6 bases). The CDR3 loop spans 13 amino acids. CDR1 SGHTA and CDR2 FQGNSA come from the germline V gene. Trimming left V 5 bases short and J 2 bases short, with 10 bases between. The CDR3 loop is CASSISGAYEQYF. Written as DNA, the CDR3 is TGTGCCAGCAGCATATCGGGAGCCTACGAGCAGTACTTC.

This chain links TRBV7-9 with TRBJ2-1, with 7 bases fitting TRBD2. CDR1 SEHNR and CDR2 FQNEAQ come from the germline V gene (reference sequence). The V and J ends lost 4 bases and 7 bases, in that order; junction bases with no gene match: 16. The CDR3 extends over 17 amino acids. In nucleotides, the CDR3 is TGTGCCAGCAGCTCCCAATGGGAGGGAGGGCCGTGGAATGAGCAGTTCTTC. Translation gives CASSSQWEGGPWNEQFF.

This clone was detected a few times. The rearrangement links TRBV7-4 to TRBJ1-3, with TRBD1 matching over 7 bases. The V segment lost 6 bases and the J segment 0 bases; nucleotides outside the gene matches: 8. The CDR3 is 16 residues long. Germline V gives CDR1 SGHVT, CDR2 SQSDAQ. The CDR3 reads CASRSQGDPSGNTIYF. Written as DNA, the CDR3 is TGTGCCAGCAGATCTCAGGGGGACCCCTCTGGAAACACCATATATTTT.

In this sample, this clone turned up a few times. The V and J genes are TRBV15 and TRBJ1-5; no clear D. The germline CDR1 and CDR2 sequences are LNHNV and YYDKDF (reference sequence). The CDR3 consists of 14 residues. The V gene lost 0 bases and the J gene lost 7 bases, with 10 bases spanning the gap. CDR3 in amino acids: CATSRDISEQPQHF. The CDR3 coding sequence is TGTGCCACCAGCAGAGATATATCGGAGCAGCCCCAGCATTTT.

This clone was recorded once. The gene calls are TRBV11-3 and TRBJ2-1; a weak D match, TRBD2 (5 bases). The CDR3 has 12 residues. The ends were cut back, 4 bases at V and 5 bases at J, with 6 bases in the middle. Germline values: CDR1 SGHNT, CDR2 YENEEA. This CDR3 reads CASSSLDNEQFF. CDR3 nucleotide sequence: TGTGCCAGCAGCTCACTAGACAATGAGCAGTTCTTC.